The 26 T cell receptor beta chains listed next were all sequenced from one sample in a study of shared clonotypes between healthy human individuals. TCRdb's table, derived via immunoSEQ multiplex PCR, lists solely in-frame clones and lacks some. The profile shows about 87,000 clones, around half of them singletons. Sequencing was performed on PBMCs. All receptors come from a woman aged 35 to 49 in good health. Some clones in this sample may be carry-over from other donors' samples.

The V call is TRBV4-2, the J call TRBJ1-2, with a tentative D call TRBD1 (5 bases). This CDR3 spans 16 amino acids. V lost 5 bases, J lost 3 bases, and 19 bases lay in between. Per the germline V gene, CDR1 is LGHNA and CDR2 is YNFKEQ. CDR3 region: CASSLESEGSYYGYTF. The CDR3 nucleotides read TGTGCCAGCAGCTTGGAGTCTGAGGGGTCTTACTATGGCTACACCTTC.

The chain links TRBV7-9 to TRBJ1-4, with D uncertain. CDR1 SEHNR and CDR2 FQNEAQ come from the germline V gene (reference sequence). V shed 2 bases and J shed 7 bases, with 11 bases lying between them. The CDR3 spans 14 residues. The CDR3 nucleotides read TGTGCCAGCAGCTTACAAACAGTAGGTGAAAAACTGTTTTTT. Translation: CASSLQTVGEKLFF.

This clone was seen many times. The same CDR3 is also encoded by other DNA sequences in this sample. J is TRBJ2-7 and V is TRBV30; D is uncertain. The CDR3 runs 11 residues. Germline CDR1 GTSNPN, CDR2 SVGIG (reference sequence). Trimming took off 0 bases at V and 6 bases at J, with 6 bases between the two ends. CDR3 protein: CAWSVGGEQYF. The CDR3 DNA is TGTGCCTGGAGTGTAGGTGGCGAGCAGTACTTC. Full variable domain (rest looked up from reference TRBV30 and TRBJ2-7): SQTIHQWPATLVQPVGSPLSLECTVEGTSNPNLYWYRQAAGRGLQLLFYSVGIGQISSEVPQNLSASRPQDRQFILSSKKLLLSDSGFYLCAWSVGGEQYFGPGTRLTVT.

This clone was counted a single time. This chain joins TRBV18 and TRBJ1-2; D uncertain. CDR1 KGHSH and CDR2 LQKENI come from the germline V gene. V lost 2 bases, J lost 10 bases, and 14 bases lay in between. This CDR3 has 13 amino acids. This CDR3 is CASSPGERVDYTF. The CDR3 DNA sequence: TGTGCCAGCTCACCAGGGGAAAGGGTTGACTACACCTTC.

The chain employs TRBV30 and TRBJ1-6, with no clear D. CDR3 length equals 15 residues. Germline CDR1 is GTSNPN and CDR2 is SVGIG (reference sequence). V lost 1 base and J 2 bases, leaving 9 bases between the germline ends. The CDR3 sequence is CAWSADEAYNSPLHF. The CDR3 region has the DNA TGTGCCTGGAGTGCGGACGAGGCCTATAATTCACCCCTCCACTTT.

The gene calls are TRBV7-9 and TRBJ2-7; unclear D gene. CDR1 SEHNR and CDR2 FQNEAQ come from the germline V gene (reference sequence). The CDR3 is made up of 15 amino acids. Trimming removed 1 base at V and 0 bases at J, with 10 bases between. The CDR3 sequence is CASSLVRFSSYEQYF. The CDR3 region has the DNA TGTGCCAGCAGCTTAGTTCGGTTTAGCTCCTACGAGCAGTACTTC. The full variable domain, in which reference TRBV7-9 and TRBJ2-7 provide the parts outside the CDR3, is DTGVSQNPRHKITKRGQNVTFRCDPISEHNRLYWYRQTLGQGPEFLTYFQNEAQLEKSRLLSDRFSAERPKGSFSTLEIQRTEQGDSAMYLCASSLVRFSSYEQYFGPGTRLTVT.

Of note for this clone: It may be a read error: a sequence one base away is much more abundant. This chain joins TRBV30 and TRBJ1-4; weak D call: TRBD1 (6 bases). The CDR3 has 15 amino acids. Germline lookup yields CDR1 GTSNPN and CDR2 SVGIG (reference sequence). CDR3 region: CAWSGGQLDNEKPFF. The CDR3 bases are TGTGCCTGGAGTGGTGGACAGCTTGATAATGAAAAACCGTTTTTT.

The chain joins TRBV28 to TRBJ1-3, with TRBD1 identical over 7 bases. CDR3 length: 14 residues. V shed 5 bases and J 6 bases; nucleotides not matched to a gene: 7. Germline lookup yields CDR1 MDHEN and CDR2 SYDVKM. CDR3 sequence: CASSPSGGENTIYF. CDR3 DNA sequence: TGTGCCAGCAGTCCCTCAGGGGGTGAAAACACCATATATTTT.

The V call is TRBV6-5, the J call TRBJ1-6; D is unclear. Trimming removed 6 bases at V and 7 bases at J, with 13 bases between. CDR1 is MNHEY and CDR2 is SVGAGI in the germline V gene. The CDR3 spans 14 residues. Written as DNA, the CDR3 is TGTGCCAGCAGGCCGGATGGGTCGAATTCACCCCTCCACTTT. Protein: CASRPDGSNSPLHF.

This clone was seen a handful of times. The CDR3 region has the DNA TGCAGCGTTGATGGGGCAGGGCCGGTCCTGGCGGGCACAGATACGCAGTATTTT. It specifies CSVDGAGPVLAGTDTQYF. The chain is built from TRBV29-1 and TRBJ2-3, with D maybe TRBD1 (5 bases). The V gene lost 3 bases and the J gene lost 1 base, with 23 bases spanning the gap. CDR3 length equals 18 residues. Germline V lookup: CDR1 SQVTM, CDR2 ANQGSEA.

The rearrangement links TRBV19 to TRBJ1-5; a weak D match, TRBD1 (5 bases). The germline CDR1 and CDR2 sequences are LNHDA and SQIVND (reference sequence). V was pared by 4 bases and J by 7 bases, with 20 bases between. There are 16 residues in the CDR3. CDR3: CASSNPATAGGQPQHF. CDR3 coding DNA: TGTGCCAGTAGTAACCCCGCGACCGCTGGGGGACAGCCCCAGCATTTT. Based on the CDR3 plus reference TRBV19 and TRBJ1-5, the full variable domain is DGGITQSPKYLFRKEGQNVTLSCEQNLNHDAMYWYRQDPGQGLRLIYYSQIVNDFQKGDIAEGYSVSREKKESFPLTVTSAQKNPTAFYLCASSNPATAGGQPQHFGDGTRLSIL.

Ten or more counts support this clone. The V and J genes are TRBV27 and TRBJ1-2; 10 positions agree with TRBD1. The CDR3 length is 14 residues. Germline V gene data show CDR1 as MNHEY and CDR2 as SMNVEV (reference sequence). Trimming removed 5 bases from V and 8 bases from J; junction bases left unmatched: 8. CDR3 protein: CASSNPDRGIGYTF. In DNA form, the CDR3 reads TGTGCCAGCAGTAACCCGGACAGGGGGATAGGCTACACCTTC.

V is TRBV25-1 and J is TRBJ2-7; possible D gene TRBD1, 6 bases. Germline values: CDR1 MGHDK, CDR2 SYGVNS. The CDR3 totals 14 residues. With 1 base removed from V and 6 bases from J, the gap between germline ends came to 13 bases. This CDR3 is CASSESEGRGEQYF. As DNA, the CDR3 is TGTGCCAGCAGTGAATCCGAAGGCAGGGGCGAGCAGTACTTC.

The J gene is TRBJ2-7, the V gene TRBV10-3; D is unclear. Germline CDR1 ENHRY, CDR2 SYGVKD. The CDR3 contains 16 residues. V was cut by 1 base and J by 2 bases, with 15 bases left in between. Written as DNA, the CDR3 is TGTGCCATCAGTGAGTTTGCAGCCCAGAATCCCTACGAGCAGTACTTC. This sequence encodes CAISEFAAQNPYEQYF.

The CDR3 spells CASSRIDRDGDEQYF. The CDR3 DNA follows: TGTGCCAGCAGTAGGATAGACAGGGACGGCGACGAGCAGTACTTC. The rearrangement links TRBV28 to TRBJ2-7, with 7 bases identical to TRBD1. The trim removed 5 bases at V and 5 bases at J, leaving 12 bases unmatched. This CDR3 comprises 15 residues. Germline CDR1 reads MDHEN; CDR2 reads SYDVKM.

The genes are TRBV11-2 and TRBJ2-1, with 12 bases lining up with TRBD2. CDR1 is SGHAT and CDR2 is FQNNGV in the germline V gene. V dropped 1 base and J dropped 8; count of bases not matched to a gene: 6. This CDR3 has 16 residues. The CDR3, as DNA: TGTGCCAGCAGCTTAGGCTTGCTAGCGGGAGGGCATGAGCAGTTCTTC. It yields the protein CASSLGLLAGGHEQFF.

This sequence joins TRBV7-2 and TRBJ2-5, with a weak D call TRBD2 (5 bases). Judging by the DNA end, TRBJ2-7 fits better; the J call may be wrong. The CDR3 is 15 amino acids. Germline loops: CDR1 SGHTA, CDR2 FQGNSA. In DNA, the CDR3 is TGTGCCAGCAGCCACCCCCTGGGGAGAACGTACGAGCAGTACTTC. Protein: CASSHPLGRTYEQYF.

The chain uses TRBV30 and TRBJ1-5; 8 bases align to TRBD1. The junction had 7 bases not matched to a gene; V was cut back by 2 bases and J by 7 bases. This CDR3 contains 14 residues. In germline, CDR1 is GTSNPN, CDR2 SVGIG (reference sequence). The CDR3 bases are TGTGCCTGGAGTAAAGACAGGGGTCACCAGCCCCAGCATTTT. This encodes CAWSKDRGHQPQHF.

This clone appeared a few times. V gene TRBV30 combines with J gene TRBJ2-1; D might be TRBD1 or TRBD2, each matching 5 bases. This CDR3 region has 14 residues. Germline V gene sequence: CDR1 GTSNPN, CDR2 SVGIG (reference sequence). V dropped 2 bases and J dropped 6 bases, with 14 bases sitting between them. DNA of the CDR3: TGTGCCTGGAGTATGGGGGATTGGGGCAATGAGCAGTTCTTC. It yields the protein CAWSMGDWGNEQFF. Variable domain in full (rest from reference TRBV30 and TRBJ2-1): SQTIHQWPATLVQPVGSPLSLECTVEGTSNPNLYWYRQAAGRGLQLLFYSVGIGQISSEVPQNLSASRPQDRQFILSSKKLLLSDSGFYLCAWSMGDWGNEQFFGPGTRLTVL.

The rearrangement links TRBV4-3 to TRBJ2-7; 7 bases are a match to TRBD2. Germline loops: CDR1 LGHNA, CDR2 YSLEER. The junction had 8 bases not matched to a gene; V was cut back by 0 bases and J by 0 bases. The CDR3 extends over 17 amino acids. The DNA of the CDR3 is TGCGCCAGCAGCCAAGATACGGATAGCGGGTCCTCCTACGAGCAGTACTTC. Its protein product is CASSQDTDSGSSYEQYF.

Points on this clone: The CDR3 end shows no conserved phenylalanine or tryptophan, and so a read error is likely. The genes are TRBV5-1 and TRBJ2-7, with a possible D match to TRBD2 (6 bases). The germline V and J ends were trimmed by 9 bases and 1 base, with 17 bases remaining between them. The CDR3 extends over 14 amino acids. CDR1 and CDR2 (germline): SGHRS, YFSETQ. The CDR3 sequence: CATPFGGLSYEQYL. As DNA, the CDR3 is TGCGCCACCCCTTTCGGGGGATTATCCTACGAGCAGTACCTC.

This clone was detected only a few times. The rearrangement links TRBV13 to TRBJ1-3; no definite D call. Germline-derived CDR1 and CDR2 are PRHDT and FYEKMQ (reference sequence). The V gene lost 3 bases and the J gene lost 2 bases, with 8 bases spanning the gap. The CDR3 consists of 14 residues. CDR3 in DNA: TGTGCCAGCAGCTTGGAGGGAACTGGAAACACCATATATTTT. This translates into CASSLEGTGNTIYF.

The V gene is TRBV5-1, the J gene TRBJ2-1; 9 nucleotides line up with TRBD1. The CDR3 sequence is 14 residues long. Trimming cost V 3 bases and J 8 bases; bases outside gene matches: 6. In germline, CDR1 is SGHRS, CDR2 YFSETQ. In DNA, the CDR3 is TGCGCCAGCAGCTGGGGGACAGGGCTCGATGAGCAGTTCTTC. Translation gives CASSWGTGLDEQFF.

The rearrangement joins TRBV30 to TRBJ1-1; 8 bases are a match to TRBD1. V was clipped by 4 bases and J by 4 bases; unmatched bases: 5. The CDR3 consists of 13 residues. The germline V gene has CDR1 GTSNPN and CDR2 SVGIG (reference sequence). CDR3: CAWKTGDGTEAFF. CDR3 in DNA: TGTGCCTGGAAGACAGGGGACGGCACTGAAGCTTTCTTT.

A remark on this clone: This CDR3 is missing its conserved last phenylalanine or tryptophan, likely due to a read error. CDR3 sequence (DNA): TGTGCCTGGAGTGGGCCCCGGGCAGATGCGCAGTATCTT. This encodes CAWSGPRADAQYL. This chain joins TRBV30 and TRBJ2-3; D unresolved. Germline V gene lookup returns CDR1 GTSNPN and CDR2 SVGIG (reference sequence). CDR3 length: 13 residues.

The sample holds a few counts of this clone. The rearrangement joins TRBV2 to TRBJ1-4; D remains unclear. CDR3 length equals 13 residues. Trimming left V 6 bases short and J 5 bases short, with 10 bases between. Germline CDR1 SNHLY, CDR2 FYNNEI. CDR3 residues: CASSMRGNEKLFF. The CDR3 region has the DNA TGTGCCAGCAGCATGCGAGGGAATGAAAAACTGTTTTTT.